This T cell receptor beta chain comes out of a study of blood T cell repertoires in COVID-19. Repertoires were generated with immunoSEQ multiplex PCR, while TCRdb's copy carries only in-frame clones and drops some. The sample includes around 250,000 clones, 85% to 90% of them seen just once. V lost 6 bases and J lost 5, with 16 bases in between. CDR3 length: 15 amino acids. Germline V gene lookup returns CDR1 LNHDA and CDR2 SQIVND (reference sequence). The material sequenced was PBMCs or T cells enriched from blood (not recorded which). The chain is built from TRBV19 and TRBJ1-4; possible D gene TRBD1, 6 bases. This clonotype was sampled from a woman between 50 and 59 years old who had recovered from COVID-19. Here the CDR3 reads CASRGTGLLNEKLFF. Written as DNA, the CDR3 is TGTGCCAGTAGAGGAACAGGGCTTCTGAATGAAAAACTGTTTTTT.